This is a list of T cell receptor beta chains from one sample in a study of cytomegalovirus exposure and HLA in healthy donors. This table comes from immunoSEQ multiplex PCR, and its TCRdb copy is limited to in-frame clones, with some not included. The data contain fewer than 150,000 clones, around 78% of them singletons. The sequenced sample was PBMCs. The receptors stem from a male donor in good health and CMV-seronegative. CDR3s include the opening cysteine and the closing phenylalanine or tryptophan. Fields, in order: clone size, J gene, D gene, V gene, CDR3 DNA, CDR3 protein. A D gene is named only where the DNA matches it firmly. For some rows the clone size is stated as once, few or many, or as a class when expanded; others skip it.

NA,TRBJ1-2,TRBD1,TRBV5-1,TGCGCCAGCAGCTCGACAGGGGGAGCCGTCGTTGACTATGGCTACACCTTC,CASSSTGGAVVDYGYTF
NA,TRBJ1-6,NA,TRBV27,TGTGCCAGCCGAAACCTCGGGGGACTTAATTCACCCCTCCACTTT,CASRNLGGLNSPLHF
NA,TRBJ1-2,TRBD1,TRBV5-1,TGCGCCAGCAGCTTGGGACAGGGTGATGGCTACACCTTC,CASSLGQGDGYTF
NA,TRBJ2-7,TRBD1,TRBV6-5,TGTGCCAGCAGTTACTCAGGACAGGAAACGTACGAGCAGTACTTC,CASSYSGQETYEQYF
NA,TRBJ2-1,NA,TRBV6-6,TGTGCCAGCAGTTACTCACAGGCTTGGAATGAGCAGTTCTTC,CASSYSQAWNEQFF
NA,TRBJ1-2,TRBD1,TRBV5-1,TGCGCCAGCAGCGTGGACAGGGGGCGTATTGGCTACACCTTC,CASSVDRGRIGYTF
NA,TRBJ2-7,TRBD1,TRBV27,TGTGCCAGCAGTTCACCATCCCGGGACAGGGTGTACGAGCAGTACTTC,CASSSPSRDRVYEQYF
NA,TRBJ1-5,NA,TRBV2,TGTGCCAGCAGTTTGTCAGAAAATAGCAATCAGCCCCAGCATTTT,CASSLSENSNQPQHF
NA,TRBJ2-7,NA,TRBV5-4,TGTGCCAGCAGCTTGGCCGGCAGGGGAACCTACGAGCAGTACTTC,CASSLAGRGTYEQYF
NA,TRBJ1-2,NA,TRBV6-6,TGTGCCAGCATGGTGGCCTATGGCTACACCTTC,CASMVAYGYTF
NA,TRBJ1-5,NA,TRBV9,TGTGCCAGCAGCGGGGGGGACCATAGCAATCAGCCCCAGCATTTT,CASSGGDHSNQPQHF
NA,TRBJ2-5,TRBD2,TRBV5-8,TGTGCCAGCAGCTCCTGGGCTAGCGGGAGTCAAGAGACCCAGTACTTC,CASSSWASGSQETQYF
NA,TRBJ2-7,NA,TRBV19,TGTGCCAGTAGCGAACAGGGTCCCTACGAGCAGTACTTC,CASSEQGPYEQYF
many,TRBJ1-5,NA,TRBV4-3,TGCGCCAGCAGCCAAGAACAGGGTAAGGGACAGCCCCAGCATTTT,CASSQEQGKGQPQHF
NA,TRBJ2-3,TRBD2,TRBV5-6,TGTGCCAGCAGCTTGGTTACTAGCGGGGGTTCTACAGATACGCAGTATTTT,CASSLVTSGGSTDTQYF
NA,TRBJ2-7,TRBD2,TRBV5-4,TGTGCCAGCAGCCAAACTAGCGGGAGTTTTTACGAGCAGTACTTC,CASSQTSGSFYEQYF
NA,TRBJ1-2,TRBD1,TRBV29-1,TGCAGCGTGGAAAGGACAGGGACTAACTATGGCTACACCTTC,CSVERTGTNYGYTF
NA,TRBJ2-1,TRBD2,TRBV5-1,TGCGCCAGCAGCCCGACTAGCGGGAGGGCCACTCAGTCCAATGAGCAGTTCTTC,CASSPTSGRATQSNEQFF
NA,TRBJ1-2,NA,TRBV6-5,TGTGCCAGCAGAAGACAGGCCGACTATGGCTACCCCTTC,CASRRQADYGYPF
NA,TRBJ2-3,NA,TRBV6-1,TGTGCCAGCAGGGAAACATGGACTCCCCGCGATACGCAGTATTTT,CASRETWTPRDTQYF
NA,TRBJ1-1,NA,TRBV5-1,TGCGCCAGCAGCTTGGACGCGGGCTTGGGCACTGAAGCTTTCTTT,CASSLDAGLGTEAFF
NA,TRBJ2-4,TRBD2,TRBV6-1,TGTGCCAGCAGTACTAGCGGGAGTAACATTCAGTACTTC,CASSTSGSNIQYF
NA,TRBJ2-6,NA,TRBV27,TGTGCCAGCAGTTTATTCGGTTCTGGGGCCAACGTCCTGACTTTC,CASSLFGSGANVLTF
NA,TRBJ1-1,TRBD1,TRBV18,TGTGCCAGCTCACCGGTTGGACAGGGGGGGCCTGAAGCTTTCTTT,CASSPVGQGGPEAFF
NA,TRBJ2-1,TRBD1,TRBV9,TGTGCCAGCAGCGTCGGACAGGGGATAAATGAGCAGTTCTTC,CASSVGQGINEQFF
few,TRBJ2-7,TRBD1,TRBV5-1,TGCGCCAGCACGGACAGGGCCTACGAGCAGTACTTC,CASTDRAYEQYF
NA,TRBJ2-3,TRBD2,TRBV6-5,TGTGCCAGCAGTTACGGAGCGGGGGCCGGGGATACGCAGTATTTT,CASSYGAGAGDTQYF
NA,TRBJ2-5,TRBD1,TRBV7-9,TGTGCCAGCAGCTTAGACAGGGGGGAGACCCAGTACTTC,CASSLDRGETQYF
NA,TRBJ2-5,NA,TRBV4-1,TGCGCCAGCAGCCCTGACAGTCAAGAGACCCAGTACTTC,CASSPDSQETQYF
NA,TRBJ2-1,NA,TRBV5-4,TGTGCCAGCAGCATTATGACAAGGCTCGGTGAGCAGTTCTTC,CASSIMTRLGEQFF
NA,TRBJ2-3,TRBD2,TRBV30,TGTGCCTGGAGTCGACTTCGACTAGCGGAACCGGGGTGGGGGGACACAGATACGCAGTATTTT,CAWSRLRLAEPGWGDTDTQYF
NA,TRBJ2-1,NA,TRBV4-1,TGCGCCAGCAGCCAAGGTGAGGGTACGGATGAGCAGTTCTTC,CASSQGEGTDEQFF
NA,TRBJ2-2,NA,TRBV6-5,TGTGCCAGCAGCGCCAGGGGCGGGAACACCGGGGAGCTGTTTTTT,CASSARGGNTGELFF
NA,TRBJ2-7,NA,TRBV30,TGTGCCTGGAGTGTACAGAGGACTTCCGTACCCTACGAGCAGTACTTC,CAWSVQRTSVPYEQYF
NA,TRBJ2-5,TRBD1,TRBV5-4,TGTGCCAGCAGCGTACCGAAACAGGGGGCCGGCGAGACCCAGTACTTC,CASSVPKQGAGETQYF
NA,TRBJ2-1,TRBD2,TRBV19,TGTGCCAGTAGTATACTGCGCGGGAGGGCCAATGAGCAGTTCTTC,CASSILRGRANEQFF
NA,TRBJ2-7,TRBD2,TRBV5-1,TGCGCCAGCAGCTTATTACCGACTAGCGGGGGGGCCTACGAGCAGTACTTC,CASSLLPTSGGAYEQYF
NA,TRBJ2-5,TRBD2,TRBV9,TGTGCCAGCAGCGTTTTAGCGGGGACCCTGTTTGCCAAGTACTTC,CASSVLAGTLFAKYF
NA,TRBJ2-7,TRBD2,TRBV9,TGTGCCAGCAGCGTAGACGGGCTAGCGGGAGCCTACGAGCAGTACTTC,CASSVDGLAGAYEQYF
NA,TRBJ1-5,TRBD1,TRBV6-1,TGTGCCAGCAGTGCAACCCAGAACCGGGACAGGGGTTATCAGCCCCAGCATTTT,CASSATQNRDRGYQPQHF
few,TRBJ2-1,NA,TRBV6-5,TGTGCCAGCAGTTACTCTCAGGGCAATGAGCAGTTCTTC,CASSYSQGNEQFF
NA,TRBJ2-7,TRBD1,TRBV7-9,TGTGCCAGCAGCTTAACGGGACAGTCCTACGAGCAGTACTTC,CASSLTGQSYEQYF
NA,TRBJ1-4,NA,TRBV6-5,TGTGCCAGCAGTGGCGGTAATGAAAAACTGTTTTTT,CASSGGNEKLFF
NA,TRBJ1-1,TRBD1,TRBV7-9,TGTGCCAGCAGCCAGGGGGTCGACACTGAAGCTTTCTTT,CASSQGVDTEAFF
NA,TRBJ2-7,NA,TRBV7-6,TGTGCCAGCAGCTCCTTAAAAACCTACGAGCAGTACTTC,CASSSLKTYEQYF
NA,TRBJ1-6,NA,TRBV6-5,TGTGCCAGCAGTTATCCGGGGGTCGGTTCACCCCTCCACTTT,CASSYPGVGSPLHF
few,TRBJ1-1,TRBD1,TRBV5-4,TGTGCCAGCAGCTTTGACAGGGGGAACACTGAAGCTTTCTTT,CASSFDRGNTEAFF
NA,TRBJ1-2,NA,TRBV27,TGTGCCAGCAGTTTCGTTCCGCTAAACTATGGCTACACCTTC,CASSFVPLNYGYTF
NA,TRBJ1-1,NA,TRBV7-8,TGTGCCAGCAGCTTCACAGGGATCTTGGACACTGAAGCTTTCTTT,CASSFTGILDTEAFF
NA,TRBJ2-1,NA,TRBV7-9,TGTGCCGCCGGGGGAGCCCTATACAATGAGCAGTTCTTC,CAAGGALYNEQFF
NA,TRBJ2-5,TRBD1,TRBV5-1,TGCGCCAGCAGCTTGAGACAGGGGGCGAGTTCGTACCAAGAGACCCAGTACTTC,CASSLRQGASSYQETQYF
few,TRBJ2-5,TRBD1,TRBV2,TGTGCCAGTTTGGACAGGGCACAAGGGACCCAGTACTTC,CASLDRAQGTQYF
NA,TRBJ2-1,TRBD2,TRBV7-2,TGTGCCAGCGAGAGGTGGCGGGGGGGCCCAGATGAGCAGTTCTTC,CASERWRGGPDEQFF
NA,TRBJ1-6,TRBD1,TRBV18,TGTGCCAGCTCACCGCTGCAGGGGGCCCTCCACTTT,CASSPLQGALHF
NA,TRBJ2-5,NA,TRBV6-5,TGTGCCAGCAAGAGGGAGGCGGCCCGGGAGACCCAGTACTTC,CASKREAARETQYF
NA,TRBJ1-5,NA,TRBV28,TGTGCCAGCAGTTTAAGGGCAGGGAACCAGCCCCAGCATTTT,CASSLRAGNQPQHF
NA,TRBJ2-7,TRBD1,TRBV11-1,TGTGCCAGCAGCCCACTGGGACAGCGGAACTACGAGCAGTACTTC,CASSPLGQRNYEQYF
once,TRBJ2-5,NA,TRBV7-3,TGTGCCAGCAGCTTCGGGGGGCTCGGGGAGACCCAGTACTTC,CASSFGGLGETQYF